The 26 T cell receptor beta chains listed next were all sequenced from one sample in a study of breast tumors, draining lymph nodes, adjacent tissues. Samples came from axillary lymph nodes draining the breast cancer. TCRdb fed the multiplex PCR reads into MiXCR, producing one record per CDR3 protein. Altogether 70,000 to 85,000 distinct CDR3 sequences are present, approximately 19% being singletons, with the ten largest covering less than 3%. The sequencing sample was made of axillary lymph node tissue. These receptors were collected from a female donor with breast cancer. Some clones in this sample may be carry-over from other donors' samples.

The V call is TRBV12-3 or TRBV12-4, the J call TRBJ1-5, with D uncertain. The CDR3 has 15 amino acids. V lost 6 bases and J 0 bases, leaving 12 bases between the germline ends. The CDR3 DNA is TGTGCCAGCAGGCCTGACGGAAGTAGCAATCAGCCCCAGCATTTT. Protein sequence: CASRPDGSSNQPQHF.

The sample holds many counts of this clonotype. This chain connects TRBV3-1 to TRBJ1-5; no clear D. This CDR3 contains 13 residues. V lost 4 bases, J lost 6 bases, and 10 bases lay in between. CDR1 and CDR2 from the germline V gene are LGHDT and YNNKEL (reference sequence). This chain's CDR3 is CASSRGGRQPQHF. The CDR3 DNA reads as TGTGCCAGCAGCCGAGGAGGGCGTCAGCCCCAGCATTTT.

Many counts were recorded for this clonotype. The CDR3 DNA reads as TGTGCCAGCAGCTTAGACCCGACATATACGCAGTATTTT. Its translation is CASSLDPTYTQYF. The chain links TRBV11-2 to TRBJ2-3; D not resolved. This CDR3 has 13 amino acids. Deletions cut 0 bases from V and 7 bases from J, with 8 bases between. Germline CDR1 SGHAT, CDR2 FQNNGV.

This clonotype was observed a few times. J is TRBJ2-7 and V is TRBV28; TRBD2 matches at 7 bases. The CDR3 extends over 13 amino acids. Trimming cost V 6 bases and J 3 bases; bases outside gene matches: 5. Germline loops: CDR1 MDHEN, CDR2 SYDVKM. The CDR3: CASSLTSNYEQYF. CDR3 coding DNA: TGTGCCAGCAGCCTGACTAGCAACTACGAGCAGTACTTC.

As regards this clonotype: A much more abundant neighbour one base away suggests this may be a read error. This chain links TRBV11-3 with TRBJ1-2, with a weak D call TRBD1 (5 bases). The CDR3 contains 14 residues. V dropped 1 base and J dropped 2 bases, with 8 bases sitting between them. Germline CDR1 is SGHNT and CDR2 is YENEEA. The CDR3 nucleotides read TGTGCCAGCAGCTTAGGATGGGACAACTATGGCTACACCTTC. Amino acids: CASSLGWDNYGYTF.

Worth noting for this clonotype: This sequence may be a read error, since a much larger clone differs from it by one base. The chain carries TRBV6-6 and TRBJ1-5, with D possibly being TRBD1 (5 bases). Germline values: CDR1 MNHNY, CDR2 SVGAGI (reference sequence). V was clipped by 6 bases and J by 2 bases, with 11 bases between them. This CDR3 comprises 14 residues. The CDR3 sequence is CASRTEEGNQPQHF. CDR3 in DNA: TGTGCCAGCAGGACAGAGGAAGGCAATCAGCCCCAGCATTTT.

This clonotype was counted at least ten times. The chain combines TRBV6-2 or TRBV6-3 with TRBJ2-1; D remains unclear. The CDR3 contains 11 residues. The V and J ends lost 5 bases and 9 bases respectively, with 8 bases between them. The V gene's germline CDR1 is MNHEY and CDR2 SVGEGT. The CDR3 is CASSLWGEQFF. CDR3 DNA: TGTGCCAGCAGTCTATGGGGTGAGCAGTTCTTC.

The gene calls are TRBV28 and TRBJ2-3; 8 bases line up with TRBD2. The CDR3 loop spans 16 amino acids. Germline lookup yields CDR1 MDHEN and CDR2 SYDVKM. Losses at the gene ends were 6 bases for V and 0 bases for J; bases not matched to a gene: 8. The CDR3 nucleotides read TGTGCCAGCAGCACTACTAGCGGCTTTAGCACAGATACGCAGTATTTT. Translation: CASSTTSGFSTDTQYF.

As regards this clonotype: A much larger clone is a single base away; this may be a read error. The chain recombines TRBV9 with TRBJ1-5, with D tentatively TRBD1 (5 bases). This CDR3 is built from 15 residues. CDR1 SGDLS and CDR2 YYNGEE come from the germline V gene. The CDR3 region is CASSATGGSSQPQHF. For the CDR3, the DNA is TGTGCCAGCAGCGCGACGGGGGGAAGCAGTCAGCCCCAGCATTTT.

Note on this clonotype: Germline and junction disagree at one end, which may indicate a read error. The chain has TRBV27 and TRBJ2-7, with D perhaps matching TRBD1 (5 bases). Germline V lookup: CDR1 MNHEY, CDR2 SMNVEV (reference sequence). The CDR3 is 13 amino acids. This CDR3 is CASSLQGGYEQCF. DNA for the CDR3: TGTGCCAGCAGTTTACAGGGCGGCTACGAGCAGTGCTTC.

This clonotype was found many times. This chain joins TRBV29-1 and TRBJ1-3; D is uncertain. The CDR3 length is 13 residues. CDR1 SQVTM and CDR2 ANQGSEA come from the germline V gene. V lost 0 bases, J lost 3 bases, and 6 bases lay in between. Written as DNA, the CDR3 is TGCAGCGTTGAAGATGGAGTTGGAAACACCATATATTTT. Translated, it gives CSVEDGVGNTIYF.

The gene calls are TRBV9 and TRBJ1-2; 9 bases agree with TRBD1. CDR1 SGDLS and CDR2 YYNGEE come from the germline V gene. V shed 2 bases and J 1 base; nucleotides not matched to a gene: 15. There are 19 residues in the CDR3. The chain's CDR3 is CASSVGLVPGQGHNYGYTF. The CDR3, as DNA: TGTGCCAGCAGCGTCGGACTAGTCCCGGGACAGGGCCATAACTATGGCTACACCTTC.

The chain combines TRBV12-3 or TRBV12-4 with TRBJ1-5; D may be TRBD1 (5 bases). The CDR3 has 16 amino acids. Between the trimmed V and J ends, which lost 6 bases and 0 bases, there was a span of 15 bases. The CDR3 nucleotides read TGTGCCAGCAGCCATAGCAGGGCAGATAGCAATCAGCCCCAGCATTTT. Translation: CASSHSRADSNQPQHF.

This clonotype was recorded many times. The chain recombines TRBV4-3 with TRBJ2-1; 9 nucleotides align to TRBD2. Germline loops: CDR1 LGHNA, CDR2 YSLEER. The CDR3 is 15 amino acids. V was clipped by 1 base and J by 5 bases; unmatched bases: 3. CDR3 region: CASSQGLAANNEQFF. In DNA form, the CDR3 reads TGCGCCAGCAGCCAAGGACTAGCGGCTAACAATGAGCAGTTCTTC.

About this clonotype itself: One junction end does not reproduce the germline sequence, and a read error may be involved. J is TRBJ2-7 and V is TRBV20-1; 9 positions agree with TRBD1. The CDR3 totals 13 residues. Germline assignment: CDR1 DFQATT and CDR2 SNEGSKA (reference sequence). This CDR3 reads CSARGQGLPERYF. The CDR3 region has the DNA TGCAGTGCGCGAGGACAGGGGCTTCCCGAGCGGTACTTC.

This clonotype was detected ten times or more. The chain links TRBV20-1 to TRBJ2-1; TRBD1 or TRBD2 may be the D gene (7 bases each). CDR1 and CDR2 (germline): DFQATT, SNEGSKA (reference sequence). The V gene lost 0 bases and the J gene lost 6 bases, with 12 bases spanning the gap. The CDR3 is made up of 14 amino acids. The CDR3 DNA follows: TGCAGTGCTAGAGAGGGAGGGGGCGGCAATGAGCAGTTCTTC. It specifies CSAREGGGGNEQFF.

About this clonotype itself: A much more abundant neighbour one base away suggests this may be a read error. V and J are TRBV6-5 and TRBJ2-3, with TRBD2 matching 11 bases. CDR3 length: 14 residues. The V gene's germline CDR1 is MNHEY and CDR2 SVGAGI. The ends lost 6 bases at V and 14 bases at J; junction bases unmatched: 13. As DNA, the CDR3 is TGTGCCAGCAGCCTCACTAGCGGGAGAGGGTATCCGTATTTT. This encodes CASSLTSGRGYPYF.

This clonotype was observed many times. The chain is built from TRBV5-1 and TRBJ2-7; TRBD2 is a possible D gene (6 bases). V was cut by 2 bases and J by 2 bases, with 11 bases left in between. This CDR3 spans 14 amino acids. Germline CDR1 is SGHRS and CDR2 is YFSETQ. The DNA of the CDR3 is TGCGCCAGCAGCTTTTCTGGAGGGACCTACGAGCAGTACTTC. Its protein product is CASSFSGGTYEQYF.

This clonotype was detected only a few times. The chain is built from TRBV6-5 and TRBJ2-1; 10 bases are a match to TRBD2. The CDR3 has 15 residues. J was trimmed by 4 bases and V by 6 bases; bases with no gene match: 6. Germline CDR1 is MNHEY and CDR2 is SVGAGI. The CDR3 protein is CASRDGLAVYNEQFF. CDR3 bases: TGTGCCAGCAGAGACGGACTAGCGGTGTACAATGAGCAGTTCTTC.

On this clonotype itself: The junction shows a germline mismatch at one end, possibly a read error. The V and J genes are TRBV15 and TRBJ2-1; unclear D gene. The CDR3 sequence is 15 residues long. Looked up from germline, CDR1 is LNHNV and CDR2 is YYDKDF (reference sequence). The CDR3 region is CATSRDWSSYNEQLF. DNA of the CDR3: TGTGCCACCAGCAGAGATTGGAGCTCCTACAATGAGCAGCTCTTC.

This clonotype appeared a single time. This rearrangement joins TRBV29-1 to TRBJ2-7; 11 positions agree with TRBD2. Germline CDR1 reads SQVTM; CDR2 reads ANQGSEA. This CDR3 comprises 13 residues. V was clipped by 7 bases and J by 5 bases; unmatched bases: 7. CDR3 protein: CSARLAGQDEQYF. CDR3 sequence (DNA): TGCAGCGCAAGACTAGCGGGACAGGACGAGCAGTACTTC.

Notes on this clonotype: As the CDR3 is not closed by the conserved phenylalanine or tryptophan, this likely results from a read error. The chain combines TRBV20-1 with TRBJ1-1; D not certain. Trimming shortened V by 5 bases and J by 0 bases, and 16 bases separated the two germline ends. CDR1 and CDR2 (germline): DFQATT, SNEGSKA (reference sequence). The CDR3 consists of 15 residues. The CDR3 is CSAPLGRRLNTEAFS. DNA for the CDR3: TGCAGTGCTCCGCTTGGGAGGAGGTTGAACACTGAAGCTTTCTCT.

Note on this clonotype: A read error may explain this, as a much larger clone is one base away. The chain couples TRBV11-2 to TRBJ1-6; D is possibly TRBD1 (5 bases). The germline V gene has CDR1 SGHAT and CDR2 FQNNGV. The CDR3 sequence is 15 residues long. The CDR3 here is CASSLGGTRNLPLHF. The CDR3 DNA follows: TGTGCCAGCAGCTTAGGGGGGACTCGTAATTTACCCCTCCACTTT.

The CDR3 here is CASSLGDRDGEQYF. The DNA of the CDR3 is TGTGCCAGCAGCTTGGGGGACAGGGACGGCGAGCAGTACTTC. The chain links TRBV5-6 to TRBJ2-7; 9 bases line up with TRBD1. J lost 6 bases, V lost 0 bases, and 4 bases had no gene match. Germline V lookup: CDR1 SGHDT, CDR2 YYEEEE. The CDR3 totals 14 residues.

This clonotype appeared many times. The chain joins TRBV12-3 or TRBV12-4 to TRBJ2-1; tentatively, D is TRBD2 (6 bases). The length of the CDR3 is 15 residues. V shed 3 bases and J shed 5 bases, with 14 bases lying between them. This CDR3 is CASSFGGWADNEQFF. The CDR3 bases are TGTGCCAGCAGTTTCGGGGGATGGGCGGACAATGAGCAGTTCTTC.

This clonotype has ten or more counts. The chain carries TRBV20-1 and TRBJ2-5, with D uncertain. This CDR3 region has 13 residues. Germline V gene lookup returns CDR1 DFQATT and CDR2 SNEGSKA (reference sequence). V gave up 3 bases and J gave up 0 bases, with 8 bases separating them. Written as DNA, the CDR3 is TGCAGTGCTAGGGCGGCAGACCAAGAGACCCAGTACTTC. It translates to CSARAADQETQYF.